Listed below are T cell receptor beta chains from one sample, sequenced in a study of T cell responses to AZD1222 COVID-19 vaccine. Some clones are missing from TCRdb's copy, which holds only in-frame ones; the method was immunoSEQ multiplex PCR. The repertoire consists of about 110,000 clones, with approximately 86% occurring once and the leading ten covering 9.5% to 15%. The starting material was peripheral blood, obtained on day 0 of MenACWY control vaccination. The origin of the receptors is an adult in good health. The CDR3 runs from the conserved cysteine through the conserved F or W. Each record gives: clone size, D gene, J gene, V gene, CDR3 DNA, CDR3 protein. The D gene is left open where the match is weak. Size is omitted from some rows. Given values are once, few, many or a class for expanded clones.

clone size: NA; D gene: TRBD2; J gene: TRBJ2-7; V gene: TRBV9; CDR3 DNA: TGTGCCAGCAGCGGGACTAGCTCCCACGAGCAGTACTTC; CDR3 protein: CASSGTSSHEQYF
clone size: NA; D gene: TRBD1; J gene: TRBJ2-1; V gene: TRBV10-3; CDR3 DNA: TGTGCCATCTATTCCCCAGGACAGGGGACCAATGAGCAGTTCTTC; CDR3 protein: CAIYSPGQGTNEQFF
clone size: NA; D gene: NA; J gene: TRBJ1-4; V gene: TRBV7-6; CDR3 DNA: TGTGCCAGCAGCCCCGGCAGGGTGAATGAAAAACTGTTTTTT; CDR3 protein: CASSPGRVNEKLFF
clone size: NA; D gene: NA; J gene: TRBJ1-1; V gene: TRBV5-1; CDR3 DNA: TGCGCCAGCAGCCCCTACCTTGGGGGGATGAACACTGAAGCTTTCTTT; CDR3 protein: CASSPYLGGMNTEAFF
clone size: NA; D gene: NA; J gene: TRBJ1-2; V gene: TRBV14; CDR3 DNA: TGTGCCAGCAGCCAAGCGGGACTGAATGGCTACACCTTC; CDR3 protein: CASSQAGLNGYTF
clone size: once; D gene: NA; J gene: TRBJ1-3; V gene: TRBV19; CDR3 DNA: TGTGCCAGTAAGTCCGGCCGGCTCTCTGGAAACACCATATATTTT; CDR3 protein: CASKSGRLSGNTIYF
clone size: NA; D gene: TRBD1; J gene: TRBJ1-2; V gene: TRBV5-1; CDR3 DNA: TGCGCCAGCAGCCCCGTGGGGACAGCCTATGGCTACACCTTC; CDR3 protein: CASSPVGTAYGYTF
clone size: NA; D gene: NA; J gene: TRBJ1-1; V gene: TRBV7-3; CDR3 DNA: TGTGCCAGCAGCCCGTCGGGACCTCAGGTAGCTTTCTTT; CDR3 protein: CASSPSGPQVAFF
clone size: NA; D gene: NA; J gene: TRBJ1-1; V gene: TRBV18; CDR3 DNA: TGTGCCAGCTCATTGAGTGCAGGGGACGGTGAAGCTTTCTTT; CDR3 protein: CASSLSAGDGEAFF
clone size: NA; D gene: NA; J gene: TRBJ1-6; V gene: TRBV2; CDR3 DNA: TGTGCCAGCAGGGGGAGCCTGAGCTCCTATAATTCACCCCTCCACTTT; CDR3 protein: CASRGSLSSYNSPLHF
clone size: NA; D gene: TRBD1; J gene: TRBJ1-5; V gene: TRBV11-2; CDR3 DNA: TGTGCCAGCAGCTTAGGCCCTGTTCAGGGGGTCCAGCATTTT; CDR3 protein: CASSLGPVQGVQHF
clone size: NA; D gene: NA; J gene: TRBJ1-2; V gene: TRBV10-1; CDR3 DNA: TGCGCCAGAACGACGACGGGGTTACTGGGCTACACCTTC; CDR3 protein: CARTTTGLLGYTF
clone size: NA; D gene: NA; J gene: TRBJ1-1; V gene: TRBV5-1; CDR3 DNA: TGCGCCAGCAGCCCTGCCTCGCGGGGGCTCTTTCCCCTTGAAGCTTTCTTT; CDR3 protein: CASSPASRGLFPLEAFF
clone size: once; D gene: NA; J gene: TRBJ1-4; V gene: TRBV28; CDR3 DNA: TGTGCCAGCAGTTTAATGGGGGGGGCTATAGAAAAACTGTTTTTT; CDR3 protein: CASSLMGGAIEKLFF